The 19 T cell receptor beta chains in this list originate from one sample, sequenced in a study of blood T cell repertoires in COVID-19. Sequencing used immunoSEQ multiplex PCR; TCRdb keeps in-frame clones, though not all of them. The top ten clones hold approximately 25% of a sample with some 99,000 clones, around 80% of them seen once. The sequenced sample was peripheral blood. Receptor source: a man between 65 and 80 years old with acute or convalescent COVID-19.

On this clone: The same CDR3 arises from other DNA sequences in this sample as well. The genes are TRBV11-2 and TRBJ1-2; tentative D call: TRBD1 (5 bases). V was clipped by 6 bases and J by 4 bases, with 21 bases between them. This CDR3 has 16 amino acids. The germline V gene has CDR1 SGHAT and CDR2 FQNNGV. CDR3 loop: CASRTASGGSGYGYTF. The CDR3 nucleotides read TGTGCCAGCAGGACTGCCTCGGGGGGAAGTGGCTATGGCTACACCTTC.

The chain uses TRBV5-1 and TRBJ2-2; 8 nucleotides agree with TRBD2. This CDR3 comprises 15 residues. In germline, CDR1 is SGHRS, CDR2 YFSETQ. The junction had 2 bases not matched to a gene; V was cut back by 1 base and J by 3 bases. The DNA of the CDR3 is TGCGCCAGCAGCTTGACGGGAGGGTACACCGGGGAGCTGTTTTTT. Protein sequence: CASSLTGGYTGELFF.

V is TRBV5-1 and J is TRBJ2-4; tentatively, D is TRBD1 (5 bases). Trimming cost V 1 base and J 7 bases, with 12 bases left between them. In germline, CDR1 is SGHRS, CDR2 YFSETQ. The CDR3 covers 14 residues. This CDR3 reads CASSLTPHRNIQYF. The CDR3 DNA reads as TGCGCCAGCAGCTTGACCCCTCACAGGAACATTCAGTACTTC.

The rearrangement uses TRBV19 and TRBJ2-3, with D possibly TRBD1 on 7 matching bases. There are 17 residues in the CDR3. Trimming left V 5 bases short and J 1 base short, with 19 bases between. Germline V CDR1 and CDR2: LNHDA, SQIVND (reference sequence). CDR3 sequence (DNA): TGTGCCAGTAGTCGAGGAGGAGGGGGCGCCCGCACAGATACGCAGTATTTT. It codes for CASSRGGGGARTDTQYF.

This sequence joins TRBV5-4 and TRBJ2-1, with 8 bases identical to TRBD2. The CDR3 is 17 amino acids. V lost 4 bases and J lost 0; bases outside the gene matches: 9. Germline V gene sequence: CDR1 SGHNT, CDR2 YYREEE (reference sequence). The CDR3 DNA sequence: TGTGCCAGCAGCCCGAACCCCGGGGGGGGCTCCTACAATGAGCAGTTCTTC. Its protein is CASSPNPGGGSYNEQFF.

This clone was counted many times. The rearrangement uses TRBV15 and TRBJ2-1; TRBD1 is a possible D gene (7 bases). Trimming cost V 0 bases and J 9 bases, with 15 bases left between them. Per the germline V gene, CDR1 is LNHNV and CDR2 is YYDKDF (reference sequence). The CDR3 loop spans 15 amino acids. In nucleotides, the CDR3 is TGTGCCACCAGCAGAGAGCAGGGGGGCCGGAGTGAGCAGTTCTTC. Amino acid sequence: CATSREQGGRSEQFF.

The V and J genes are TRBV27 and TRBJ1-5, with D perhaps TRBD1 (6 bases). Germline V CDR1 and CDR2: MNHEY, SMNVEV (reference sequence). The CDR3 has 16 amino acids. Deletions cut 6 bases from V and 3 bases from J, with 18 bases between. CDR3 nucleotides: TGTGCCAGCAGCCTTGCGTCACAGGGCTTCAATCAGCCCCAGCATTTT. This gives the protein CASSLASQGFNQPQHF.

The rearrangement uses TRBV7-9 and TRBJ1-4; a weak D match, TRBD1 (5 bases). Looked up from germline, CDR1 is SEHNR and CDR2 is FQNEAQ (reference sequence). Trimming took off 1 base at V and 8 bases at J, with 14 bases between the two ends. The CDR3 runs 15 residues. The CDR3 nucleotides read TGTGCCAGCAGCTTAGGCGGAGGGGCAGGGGAAAAACTGTTTTTT. Its protein product is CASSLGGGAGEKLFF.

The chain recombines TRBV5-6 with TRBJ1-1; D call uncertain. CDR1 is SGHDT, CDR2 YYEEEE, per germline. V lost 2 bases and J 1 base, leaving 9 bases between the germline ends. The CDR3 consists of 14 residues. CDR3 loop: CASSFTGANTEAFF. In DNA form, the CDR3 reads TGTGCCAGCAGCTTCACTGGAGCGAACACTGAAGCTTTCTTT.

This sequence joins TRBV27 and TRBJ2-7, with a tentative D call TRBD2 (6 bases). CDR3 length: 14 residues. Trimming removed 5 bases at V and 4 bases at J, with 15 bases between. The germline V gene encodes CDR1 MNHEY and CDR2 SMNVEV (reference sequence). The CDR3 nucleotides read TGTGCCAGCAGTATTCGGGGGTTGGAATACGAGCAGTACTTC. Its protein product is CASSIRGLEYEQYF.

The V gene is TRBV7-8, the J gene TRBJ2-5, with D unresolved. V lost 5 bases to trimming and J lost 6 bases, with 10 bases between them. The CDR3 runs to 12 residues. CDR1 SGHVS and CDR2 FQNEAQ come from the germline V gene. CDR3: CASSPSEKTQYF. CDR3 sequence (DNA): TGTGCCAGCAGCCCCTCGGAGAAGACCCAGTACTTC.

This clone was seen a few times. The CDR3, as DNA: TGTGCCAGCCACGGGACTAGATCCTACAATGAGCAGTTCTTC. Translation: CASHGTRSYNEQFF. The chain carries TRBV18 and TRBJ2-1, with 8 bases that match TRBD2. The CDR3 consists of 14 residues. The germline CDR1 and CDR2 sequences are KGHSH and LQKENI. Germline trimming cut 8 bases from V and 1 base from J; bases unmatched to any gene: 4.

J is TRBJ2-1 and V is TRBV27; a possible D gene is TRBD1 (6 bases). There are 13 residues in the CDR3. With 4 bases removed from V and 6 bases from J, the gap between germline ends came to 10 bases. Germline V gene lookup returns CDR1 MNHEY and CDR2 SMNVEV (reference sequence). Here the CDR3 DNA reads TGTGCCAGCAGTTACTACAGGGCCAATGAGCAGTTCTTC. This encodes CASSYYRANEQFF.

V and J are TRBV4-2 and TRBJ2-5; TRBD2 might be the D (5 bases). CDR3 length: 15 residues. Germline CDR1 and CDR2: LGHNA and YNFKEQ. The V end was cut by 1 base, the J end by 2 bases, with 11 bases between. The CDR3 sequence: CASSQAGVAQETQYF. In DNA form, the CDR3 reads TGTGCCAGCAGCCAAGCAGGAGTAGCGCAAGAGACCCAGTACTTC.

The chain employs TRBV28 and TRBJ2-7; 7 nucleotides match TRBD1. The CDR3 is 14 amino acids. Germline-derived CDR1 and CDR2 are MDHEN and SYDVKM. V was pared by 2 bases and J by 4 bases, with 5 bases of the junction left unmatched. The CDR3 DNA reads TGTGCCAGCAGTTTAAGGACAGGTTCTTACGAGCAGTACTTC. Protein product: CASSLRTGSYEQYF. Drawing the rest from reference TRBV28 and TRBJ2-7, the complete variable domain is DVKVTQSSRYLVKRTGEKVFLECVQDMDHENMFWYRQDPGLGLRLIYFSYDVKMKEKGDIPEGYSVSREKKERFSLILESASTNQTSMYLCASSLRTGSYEQYFGPGTRLTVT.

The V gene is TRBV11-3, the J gene TRBJ1-1, with D possibly matching TRBD1 (5 bases). The CDR3 consists of 13 residues. Looked up from germline, CDR1 is SGHNT and CDR2 is YENEEA. The V end lost 5 bases, the J end lost 1 base, and 8 bases lay between the germline ends. CDR3 sequence (DNA): TGTGCCAGCAGCCACGGACAGAACACTGAAGCTTTCTTT. Amino acid sequence: CASSHGQNTEAFF.

J is TRBJ2-5 and V is TRBV12-3 or TRBV12-4; D is ambiguous. Trimming left V 2 bases short and J 2 bases short, with 6 bases between. CDR3 length: 13 amino acids. The CDR3 is CASSLFIQETQYF. The CDR3 nucleotides read TGTGCCAGCAGTTTATTCATTCAAGAGACCCAGTACTTC.

The V gene is TRBV28, the J gene TRBJ1-2, with 9 bases that match TRBD1. With 4 bases clipped from V and 4 bases from J, the junction kept 1 base outside the gene matches. The CDR3 totals 13 residues. CDR1 MDHEN and CDR2 SYDVKM come from the germline V gene. The CDR3 here is CASSWDRAYGYTF. As DNA, the CDR3 is TGTGCCAGCAGTTGGGACAGGGCCTATGGCTACACCTTC.

The chain uses TRBV5-1 and TRBJ2-5; D call uncertain. The CDR3 runs 14 residues. Germline V gene data show CDR1 as SGHRS and CDR2 as YFSETQ. Trimming stripped 2 bases from V and 4 bases from J, with 12 bases between. The CDR3 bases are TGCGCCAGCAGCTTTTCCTCGCTACGAGAGACCCAGTACTTC. Translated: CASSFSSLRETQYF.